This TCR beta chain was identified during a study of cytomegalovirus exposure and HLA in healthy donors. Across the study: Most donors, about 82% of a few hundred genotyped, fell in the Caucasian-associated ancestry cluster. General observations from the study: About 87% or about 30% of the time was how often most TCR beta V segments were productive, according to an earlier analysis.

The V end was cut by 4 bases, the J end by 9 bases, with 15 bases between. This CDR3 has 13 amino acids. The germline CDR1 and CDR2 sequences are SNHLY and FYNNEI. Primers included in the PCR were 60 Vbeta and 13 Jbeta primers. Per the authors' pipeline: Later reanalysis found approximately 76 million unique TCR beta chains, 9 million to 12 million of them shared. The protocol was immunoSEQ multiplex PCR, while the TCRdb copy is restricted to in-frame clones and leaves out a portion. The V and J calls and the clone size are those of that table, but D and trimming were determined from the DNA. The profile shows about 200,000 clones, approximately 70% of them singletons. This clone showed up just a few times. Its matching antigen is unknown.

Sequenced sample: PBMCs. The clonotype comes from a woman aged 25 to 39 in good health and CMV-seronegative. The rearrangement links TRBV2 to TRBJ1-2; the D is unclear. The CDR3 DNA follows: TGTGCCAGCAGTGTAAGGAGTCTTTGGAGCTACACCTTC. Translated, it gives CASSVRSLWSYTF.